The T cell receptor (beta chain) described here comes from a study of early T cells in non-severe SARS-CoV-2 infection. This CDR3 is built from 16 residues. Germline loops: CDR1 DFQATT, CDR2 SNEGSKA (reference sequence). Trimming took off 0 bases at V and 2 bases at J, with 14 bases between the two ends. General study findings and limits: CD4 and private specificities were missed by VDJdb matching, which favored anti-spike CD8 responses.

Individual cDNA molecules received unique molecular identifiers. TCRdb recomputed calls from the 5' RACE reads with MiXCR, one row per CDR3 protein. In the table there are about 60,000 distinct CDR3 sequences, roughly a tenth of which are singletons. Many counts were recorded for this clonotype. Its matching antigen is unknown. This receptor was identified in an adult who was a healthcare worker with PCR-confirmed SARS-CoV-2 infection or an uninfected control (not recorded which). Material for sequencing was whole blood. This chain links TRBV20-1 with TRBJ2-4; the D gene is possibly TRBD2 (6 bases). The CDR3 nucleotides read TGCAGTGCTAGAGATTATAGCGGAGCATCCAAAAACATTCAGTACTTC. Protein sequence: CSARDYSGASKNIQYF.